This entry lists 22 T cell receptor beta chains sequenced from one sample in a study of human T cells and chemical hapten exposure. Time point indicated: pre-sensitization, week 0. Treatment: therapeutic diphenylcyclopropenone sensitization with weekly scalp DPC. TCRdb processed the RACE reads anew with MiXCR; each CDR3 protein has one entry. The table lists around 330,000 distinct CDR3 sequences, approximately 5% of them singletons. This specimen consisted of whole blood, obtained in connection with sensitization to the hapten diphenylcyclopropenone (DPC). The receptors derive from a woman under 30 with alopecia areata. Some clones in this sample may be carry-over from other donors' samples.

The chain uses TRBV5-1 and TRBJ1-2; D is uncertain. Germline V gene lookup returns CDR1 SGHRS and CDR2 YFSETQ. V lost 7 bases, J lost 4 bases, and 20 bases lay in between. The CDR3 is 15 amino acids. The CDR3 coding sequence is TGCGCCAGCGCCCCCTCCCGAACAGAATTCTATGGCTACACCTTC. Protein: CASAPSRTEFYGYTF.

This chain links TRBV6-2 or TRBV6-3 with TRBJ2-2; tentative D call: TRBD2 (5 bases). CDR3 length: 16 residues. From germline, CDR1 is MNHEY and CDR2 SVGEGT. With 4 bases removed from V and 1 base from J, the gap between germline ends came to 13 bases. The CDR3 region is CASSSLGLENTGELFF. In nucleotides, the CDR3 is TGTGCCAGCAGTTCCCTCGGACTGGAGAACACCGGGGAGCTGTTTTTT.

The chain combines TRBV12-3 or TRBV12-4 with TRBJ1-1; D uncertain. The germline V and J ends were trimmed by 5 bases and 4 bases, with 14 bases remaining between them. CDR3 length equals 14 residues. The CDR3 sequence is CASSTGNEGTEAFF. For the CDR3, the DNA is TGTGCCAGCAGTACGGGCAACGAGGGCACTGAAGCTTTCTTT.

This clonotype has a count of ten or more. The V and J genes are TRBV20-1 and TRBJ2-5; D gene uncertain. The V end lost 6 bases, the J end lost 1 base, and 9 bases lay between the germline ends. The length of the CDR3 is 12 residues. Germline V gives CDR1 DFQATT, CDR2 SNEGSKA (reference sequence). CDR3 DNA sequence: TGCAGTGCCGCGTATATCCAAGAGACCCAGTACTTC. Encoded protein: CSAAYIQETQYF.

This clonotype has more than one count but fewer than ten. V is TRBV6-5 and J is TRBJ2-7, with 9 bases fitting TRBD2. The CDR3 is made up of 13 amino acids. Losses at the gene ends were 5 bases for V and 7 bases for J; bases not matched to a gene: 6. CDR1 and CDR2 from the germline V gene are MNHEY and SVGAGI. The CDR3 DNA reads as TGTGCCAGCAGTCGCGGGGGGGCGGGTGAGCAGTACTTC. This codes for CASSRGGAGEQYF.

On this clonotype: Since a much larger clone is just one base distant, this may be a read error. The chain employs TRBV7-2 and TRBJ1-2; D remains ambiguous. Per germline, CDR1 SGHTA and CDR2 FQGNSA. The CDR3 loop spans 13 amino acids. V was clipped by 5 bases and J by 7 bases, with 14 bases between them. The CDR3 sequence is CASSREQAGGYTF. The CDR3 DNA sequence: TGTGCCAGCAGCCGGGAGCAGGCAGGTGGCTACACCTTC.

This clonotype has ten or more counts. V gene TRBV9 combines with J gene TRBJ2-1; D possibly corresponds to TRBD2 (6 bases). This CDR3 spans 15 amino acids. V lost 0 bases to trimming and J lost 3 bases, with 10 bases between them. Per the germline V gene, CDR1 is SGDLS and CDR2 is YYNGEE. CDR3 sequence: CASSVERGYYNEQFF. CDR3 DNA sequence: TGTGCCAGCAGCGTAGAACGGGGGTACTACAATGAGCAGTTCTTC.

The rearrangement joins TRBV20-1 to TRBJ1-2; weak D call: TRBD1 (6 bases). Between the trimmed V and J ends, which lost 0 bases and 1 base, there was a span of 12 bases. This CDR3 region has 15 residues. In germline, CDR1 is DFQATT, CDR2 SNEGSKA (reference sequence). CDR3 coding DNA: TGCAGTGCTAGAGATCACAGGGTCATTAACTATGGCTACACCTTC. This codes for CSARDHRVINYGYTF.

This clonotype was observed at least ten times. V gene TRBV27 combines with J gene TRBJ1-1, with D possibly TRBD1 on 5 matching bases. CDR3 size: 16 residues. The V end lost 5 bases, the J end lost 0 bases, and 16 bases lay between the germline ends. Germline V gives CDR1 MNHEY, CDR2 SMNVEV (reference sequence). The CDR3 bases are TGTGCCAGCAGTCCAGAGGGGCAGACATTGAACACTGAAGCTTTCTTT. Amino acid sequence: CASSPEGQTLNTEAFF.

This clonotype was observed at least ten times. CDR3 nucleotides: TGCGCCAGCAGAAAGGACAGGGGGCACCGTAGTATCTATGGCTACACCTTC. Translation: CASRKDRGHRSIYGYTF. The chain uses TRBV5-1 and TRBJ1-2; the match to TRBD1 covers 11 bases. Germline V CDR1 and CDR2: SGHRS, YFSETQ. J lost 4 bases, V lost 5 bases, and 13 bases had no gene match. The CDR3 covers 17 residues.

The rearrangement uses TRBV3-1 and TRBJ2-3, with unresolved D. Germline CDR1 reads LGHDT; CDR2 reads YNNKEL (reference sequence). The CDR3 contains 12 residues. The V end lost 1 base, the J end lost 5 bases, and 4 bases lay between the germline ends. For the CDR3, the DNA is TGTGCCAGCAGCCAAGTGGAAGATACGCAGTATTTT. Amino acids: CASSQVEDTQYF.

This clonotype was detected a few times. This chain joins TRBV18 and TRBJ2-7; 9 bases agree with TRBD1. V was clipped by 3 bases and J by 5 bases; unmatched bases: 11. Germline CDR1 is KGHSH and CDR2 is LQKENI. This CDR3 contains 16 residues. In nucleotides, the CDR3 is TGTGCCAGCTCACCGGGCCGGGACAGGGTTCCCGACGAGCAGTACTTC. It specifies CASSPGRDRVPDEQYF. Together with reference TRBV18 and TRBJ2-7, the CDR3 gives the full variable domain: NAGVMQNPRHLVRRRGQEARLRCSPMKGHSHVYWYRQLPEEGLKFMVYLQKENIIDESGMPKERFSAEFPKEGPSILRIQQVVRGDSAAYFCASSPGRDRVPDEQYFGPGTRLTVT.

The chain combines TRBV6-2 or TRBV6-3 with TRBJ1-2, with 9 bases lining up with TRBD1. The CDR3 runs to 15 residues. Trimming took 6 bases from V and 6 from J; bases not matched to a gene: 11. Germline V CDR1 and CDR2: MNHEY, SVGEGT. The CDR3 DNA is TGTGCCAGCAGCCGCAGTCCCGGGACAGGGAATGGCTACACCTTC. As protein: CASSRSPGTGNGYTF.

This clonotype was recorded many times. The V call is TRBV15, the J call TRBJ2-7; 8 positions match TRBD1. The CDR3 spans 19 residues. V gave up 1 base and J gave up 0 bases; unmatched junction bases: 14. From germline, CDR1 is LNHNV and CDR2 YYDKDF (reference sequence). Here the CDR3 DNA reads TGTGCCACCAGCAGAGCCGACAGGGGCACTACTATAACCTCCTACGAGCAGTACTTC. Its translation: CATSRADRGTTITSYEQYF.

This clonotype was seen repeatedly, ten times or more. The chain has TRBV20-1 and TRBJ2-3, with no clear D. Trimming left V 5 bases short and J 6 bases short, with 9 bases between. Germline CDR1 DFQATT, CDR2 SNEGSKA (reference sequence). CDR3 length: 11 amino acids. The CDR3 region has the DNA TGCAGTGCTTTGCCTAGGGATACGCAGTATTTT. Protein product: CSALPRDTQYF.

This clonotype came up many times. The V gene is TRBV6-2 or TRBV6-3, the J gene TRBJ1-1; D is unresolved. Germline assignment: CDR1 MNHEY and CDR2 SVGEGT. The CDR3 is made up of 13 amino acids. V was clipped by 2 bases and J by 6 bases, with 10 bases between them. CDR3 DNA: TGTGCCAGCAGTTACCCGACGGCATCTGAAGCTTTCTTT. Translation: CASSYPTASEAFF.

This clonotype was found many times. The CDR3 region is CASSEALEGTGQPQHF. CDR3 nucleotides: TGTGCCAGCAGTGAAGCGCTGGAGGGGACCGGACAGCCCCAGCATTTT. The chain has TRBV2 and TRBJ1-5; perhaps TRBD1 as D (5 bases). Germline-derived CDR1 and CDR2 are SNHLY and FYNNEI. V lost 0 bases, J lost 7 bases, and 16 bases lay in between. The CDR3 consists of 16 residues. The full variable domain, completed using reference TRBV2 and TRBJ1-5, is EPEVTQTPSHQVTQMGQEVILRCVPISNHLYFYWYRQILGQKVEFLVSFYNNEISEKSEIFDDQFSVERPDGSNFTLKIRSTKLEDSAMYFCASSEALEGTGQPQHFGDGTRLSIL.

This clonotype was seen a few times. V and J are TRBV20-1 and TRBJ2-4, with TRBD1 identical over 8 bases. The junction had 5 bases not matched to a gene; V was cut back by 6 bases and J by 7 bases. Per the germline V gene, CDR1 is DFQATT and CDR2 is SNEGSKA (reference sequence). The CDR3 runs to 12 residues. This CDR3 reads CSAWDRINIQYF. For the CDR3, the DNA is TGCAGTGCCTGGGACAGGATTAACATTCAGTACTTC.

In its sample, this clonotype was seen a few times. The chain carries TRBV29-1 and TRBJ2-1; 7 nucleotides agree with TRBD1. Germline V lookup: CDR1 SQVTM, CDR2 ANQGSEA. The V and J ends lost 4 bases and 0 bases, in that order; junction bases with no gene match: 15. This CDR3 spans 18 amino acids. DNA for the CDR3: TGCAGCGTTGGCCTTGGCAGGGGGTTCCAGAGCTCCTACAATGAGCAGTTCTTC. This translates into CSVGLGRGFQSSYNEQFF.

The sample holds many counts of this clonotype. The V call is TRBV4-1, the J call TRBJ2-3; the match to TRBD2 covers 16 bases. The CDR3 loop spans 21 amino acids. CDR1 and CDR2 (germline): MGHRA, YSYEKL. Losses at the gene ends were 2 bases for V and 8 bases for J; bases not matched to a gene: 19. DNA of the CDR3: TGCGCCAGCAGCCAAAGGCGGACGGGACTAGCGGGGGGGCTCGGGCAGACTACGCAGTATTTT. It is translated as CASSQRRTGLAGGLGQTTQYF.

Many counts were recorded for this clonotype. This chain links TRBV15 with TRBJ2-1; D is unresolved. Trimming took off 0 bases at V and 8 bases at J, with 8 bases between the two ends. Germline CDR1 reads LNHNV; CDR2 reads YYDKDF (reference sequence). The CDR3 covers 13 residues. The CDR3 here is CATSRDEKDEQFF. CDR3 in DNA: TGTGCCACCAGCAGAGATGAGAAGGATGAGCAGTTCTTC.

The chain employs TRBV6-2 or TRBV6-3 and TRBJ2-7; no clear D. V shed 2 bases and J shed 5 bases, with 10 bases lying between them. Germline V gene lookup returns CDR1 MNHEY and CDR2 SVGEGT. The CDR3 sequence is 13 residues long. As DNA, the CDR3 is TGTGCCAGCAGTTACGACCCCCGTGACGAGCAGTACTTC. This encodes CASSYDPRDEQYF.